This TCR beta chain was obtained from a study of blood T cell repertoires in COVID-19. Background on the study: Acute-phase and convalescent COVID-19 samples originated in the United States, Italy and Spain. T cells, B-cell-depleted T cells, or PBMCs supplied cDNA or gDNA.

Study processing details: Nucleated cell counts were estimated from reference gene primer amplification. The data were produced by immunoSEQ multiplex PCR, yet TCRdb's version contains in-frame clones alone and is incomplete. D and trimming were read from the DNA, whereas the V and J calls and clone size are those reported in that table. This sample has roughly 440,000 clones, with 70% to 90% found just once. This clone has more than one count but fewer than ten. Seattle patients were enrolled during active infection and followed longitudinally. The CDR3 is made up of 14 amino acids. The germline V and J ends were trimmed by 3 bases and 6 bases, with 9 bases remaining between them. The germline V gene encodes CDR1 LNHDA and CDR2 SQIVND (reference sequence).

Material for sequencing was peripheral blood. This sequence was found in a woman aged 45-65 years with COVID-19, enrolled during active disease. This chain links TRBV19 with TRBJ1-6; tentative D call: TRBD1 (6 bases). In DNA, the CDR3 is TGTGCCAGTAGTATGGCCAGGGGTAATTCACCCCTCCACTTT. Translation gives CASSMARGNSPLHF.